This T cell receptor (beta chain) is drawn from a study of blood T cell repertoires in COVID-19. In the study overall: There were acute and convalescent COVID-19 samples, and they came from the United States, Italy and Spain.

Sequencing was performed with immunoSEQ multiplex PCR; in TCRdb, only in-frame clones are kept and a portion is missing. The data hold roughly 150,000 clones, with 75% to 90% observed a single time. The CDR3 spans 15 residues. From germline, CDR1 is SGDLS and CDR2 YYNGEE. V lost 0 bases and J 5 bases, leaving 14 bases between the germline ends. The sample consisted of PBMCs or T cells enriched from blood (not recorded which). The source of this sequence is a man aged 65 to 85 who had been exposed to COVID-19. The chain links TRBV9 to TRBJ2-5, with D possibly matching TRBD1 (5 bases). CDR3: CASSVGGAKKETQYF. CDR3 DNA: TGTGCCAGCAGCGTAGGTGGGGCGAAGAAGGAGACCCAGTACTTC.